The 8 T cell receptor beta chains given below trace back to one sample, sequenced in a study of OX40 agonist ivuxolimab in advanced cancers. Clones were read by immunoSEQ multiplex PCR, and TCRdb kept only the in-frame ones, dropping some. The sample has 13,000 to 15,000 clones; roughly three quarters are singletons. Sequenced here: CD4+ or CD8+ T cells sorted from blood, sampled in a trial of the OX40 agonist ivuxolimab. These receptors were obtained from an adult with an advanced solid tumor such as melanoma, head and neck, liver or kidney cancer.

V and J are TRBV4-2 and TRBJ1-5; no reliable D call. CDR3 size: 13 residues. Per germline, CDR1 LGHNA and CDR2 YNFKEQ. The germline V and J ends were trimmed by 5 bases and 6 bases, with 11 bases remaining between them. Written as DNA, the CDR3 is TGTGCCAGCAGCGCAACAGTGAGTCAGCCCCAGCATTTT. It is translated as CASSATVSQPQHF.

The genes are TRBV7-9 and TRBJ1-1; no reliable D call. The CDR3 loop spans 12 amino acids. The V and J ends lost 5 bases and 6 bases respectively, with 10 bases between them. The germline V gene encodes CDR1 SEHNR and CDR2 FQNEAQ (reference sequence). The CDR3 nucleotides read TGTGCCAGCAGCCACGCGGGAGCTGAAGCTTTCTTT. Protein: CASSHAGAEAFF.

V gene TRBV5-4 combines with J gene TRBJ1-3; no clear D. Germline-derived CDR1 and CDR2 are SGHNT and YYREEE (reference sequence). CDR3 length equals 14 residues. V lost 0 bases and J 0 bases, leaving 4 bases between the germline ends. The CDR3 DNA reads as TGTGCCAGCAGCTTGGACACCTCTGGAAACACCATATATTTT. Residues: CASSLDTSGNTIYF.

CDR3 region: CASSSSSGGWNSPLHF. The CDR3 coding sequence is TGTGCCAGCAGCTCCTCCTCGGGGGGGTGGAATTCACCCCTCCACTTT. V gene TRBV7-2 combines with J gene TRBJ1-6; a possible D gene is TRBD1 (5 bases). The V gene lost 4 bases and the J gene lost 7 bases, with 17 bases spanning the gap. This CDR3 comprises 16 residues. Germline V gene lookup returns CDR1 SGHTA and CDR2 FQGNSA.

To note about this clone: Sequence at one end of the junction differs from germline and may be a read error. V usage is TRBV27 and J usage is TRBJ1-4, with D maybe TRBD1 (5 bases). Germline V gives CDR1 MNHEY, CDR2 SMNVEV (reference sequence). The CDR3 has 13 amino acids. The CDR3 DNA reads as TGTGCCAAGCTGGGGCTTTCCGGGGGAAAAACTGTTTTT. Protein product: CAKLGLSGGKTVF.

CDR3 protein: CASSGYPVASDTQYF. The DNA for the CDR3 is TGTGCCAGCAGTGGGTATCCGGTCGCGTCAGATACGCAGTATTTT. This sequence joins TRBV2 and TRBJ2-3; D is uncertain. This CDR3 comprises 15 residues. Germline-derived CDR1 and CDR2 are SNHLY and FYNNEI. V was shortened by 4 bases and J by 4 bases, with 15 bases between the two germline ends.

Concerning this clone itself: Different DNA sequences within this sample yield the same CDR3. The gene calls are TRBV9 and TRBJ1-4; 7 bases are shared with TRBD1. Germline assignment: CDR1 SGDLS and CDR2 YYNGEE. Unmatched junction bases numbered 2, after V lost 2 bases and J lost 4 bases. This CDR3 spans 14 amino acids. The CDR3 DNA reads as TGTGCCAGCAGCGTTTCAGGGGGTAATGAAAAACTGTTTTTT. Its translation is CASSVSGGNEKLFF.

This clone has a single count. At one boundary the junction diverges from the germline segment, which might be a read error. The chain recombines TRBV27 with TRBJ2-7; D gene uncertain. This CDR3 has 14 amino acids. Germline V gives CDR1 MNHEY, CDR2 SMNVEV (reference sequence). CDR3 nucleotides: TGTGCCAGCAGTTTAGGCCCCAGGCCCTACGAGCGGTACTTC. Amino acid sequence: CASSLGPRPYERYF.